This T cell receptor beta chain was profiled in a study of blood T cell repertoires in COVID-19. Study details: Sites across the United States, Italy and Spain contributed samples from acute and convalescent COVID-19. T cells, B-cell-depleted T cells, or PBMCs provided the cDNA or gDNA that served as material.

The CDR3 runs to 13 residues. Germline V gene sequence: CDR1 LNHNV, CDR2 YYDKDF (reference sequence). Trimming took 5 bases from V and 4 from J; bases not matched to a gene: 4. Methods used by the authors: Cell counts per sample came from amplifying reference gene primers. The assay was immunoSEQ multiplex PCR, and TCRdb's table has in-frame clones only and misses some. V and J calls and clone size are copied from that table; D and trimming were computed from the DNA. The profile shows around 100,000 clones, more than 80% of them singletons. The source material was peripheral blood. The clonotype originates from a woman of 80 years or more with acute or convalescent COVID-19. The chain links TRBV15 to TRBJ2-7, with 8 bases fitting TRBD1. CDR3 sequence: CATSQDRVYEQYF. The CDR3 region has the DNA TGTGCCACCAGCCAGGACAGGGTGTACGAGCAGTACTTC.